The 32 T cell receptor beta chains given below trace back to one sample, sequenced in a study of PD-1 blockade in classical Hodgkin lymphoma. Every patient experienced relapse after autologous stem cell transplantation, and brentuximab vedotin exposure varied. TCRdb keeps only in-frame clones here, not all; method: immunoSEQ multiplex PCR. The sample holds around 20,000 clones, roughly 83% seen once. The specimen comprised peripheral blood mononuclear cells (PBMCs), sampled before the second cycle of nivolumab. These receptors came from a human donor with classical Hodgkin lymphoma.

The J gene is TRBJ1-6, the V gene TRBV5-4, with a weak D call TRBD1 (6 bases). Per the germline V gene, CDR1 is SGHNT and CDR2 is YYREEE (reference sequence). Trimming stripped 0 bases from V and 6 bases from J, with 19 bases between. The CDR3 has 18 residues. The CDR3 DNA is TGTGCCAGCAGCTTGGGTGCAGGGGCGGCCCGCGGTAATTCACCCCTCCACTTT. Its protein product is CASSLGAGAARGNSPLHF.

This chain joins TRBV30 and TRBJ2-3; 10 nucleotides match TRBD1. Trimming at V came to 4 bases and at J to 3 bases, leaving 7 bases not matched to a gene. Germline V gene sequence: CDR1 GTSNPN, CDR2 SVGIG (reference sequence). The CDR3 contains 15 residues. CDR3 DNA sequence: TGTGCCTGGACTAGACAGGGGGCTGGGACAGATACGCAGTATTTT. Protein sequence: CAWTRQGAGTDTQYF.

The chain recombines TRBV7-6 with TRBJ2-7; TRBD1 or TRBD2 may be the D gene (5 bases each). CDR1 and CDR2 from the germline V gene are SGHVS and FNYEAQ. The length of the CDR3 is 13 residues. Trimming stripped 5 bases from V and 3 bases from J, with 11 bases between. The CDR3 reads CASSLGRHYEQYF. The CDR3 bases are TGTGCCAGCAGCCTGGGACGGCACTACGAGCAGTACTTC. The full variable domain, its missing parts supplied by reference TRBV7-6 and TRBJ2-7, is GAGVSQSPRYKVTKRGQDVALRCDPISGHVSLYWYRQALGQGPEFLTYFNYEAQQDKSGLPNDRFSAERPEGSISTLTIQRTEQRDSAMYRCASSLGRHYEQYFGPGTRLTVT.

The chain employs TRBV7-9 and TRBJ2-1; D possibly corresponds to TRBD1 (5 bases). Deletions cut 1 base from V and 4 bases from J, with 20 bases between. CDR1 SEHNR and CDR2 FQNEAQ come from the germline V gene (reference sequence). This CDR3 has 18 amino acids. The CDR3 nucleotides are TGTGCCAGCAGCTTAGGTAGGGGTAGGTACGGACCATACAATGAGCAGTTCTTC. This translates into CASSLGRGRYGPYNEQFF. Together with reference TRBV7-9 and TRBJ2-1, the CDR3 gives the full variable domain: DTGVSQNPRHKITKRGQNVTFRCDPISEHNRLYWYRQTLGQGPEFLTYFQNEAQLEKSRLLSDRFSAERPKGSFSTLEIQRTEQGDSAMYLCASSLGRGRYGPYNEQFFGPGTRLTVL.

This chain uses TRBV5-1 with TRBJ2-7; tentatively, D is TRBD1 or TRBD2 (6 bases each). CDR1 and CDR2 from the germline V gene are SGHRS and YFSETQ. CDR3 length equals 11 residues. The V end was cut by 3 bases, the J end by 6 bases, with 7 bases between. This CDR3 reads CASSWGAEQYF. For the CDR3, the DNA is TGCGCCAGCAGCTGGGGGGCCGAGCAGTACTTC.

V gene TRBV19 combines with J gene TRBJ2-3, with 12 bases that match TRBD2. V shed 3 bases and J 7 bases; nucleotides not matched to a gene: 11. Germline CDR1 LNHDA, CDR2 SQIVND (reference sequence). The CDR3 consists of 17 residues. The CDR3 reads CASSIRLAGEVGYTQYF. The CDR3 coding sequence is TGTGCCAGTAGTATCCGACTAGCGGGAGAGGTAGGGTATACGCAGTATTTT. Combining the CDR3 with reference TRBV19 and TRBJ2-3 gives the whole variable domain DGGITQSPKYLFRKEGQNVTLSCEQNLNHDAMYWYRQDPGQGLRLIYYSQIVNDFQKGDIAEGYSVSREKKESFPLTVTSAQKNPTAFYLCASSIRLAGEVGYTQYFGPGTRLTVL.

This clone was observed a few times. The V and J genes are TRBV19 and TRBJ1-3; no firm D call. CDR1 is LNHDA, CDR2 SQIVND, per germline (reference sequence). V dropped 6 bases and J dropped 0 bases, with 15 bases sitting between them. CDR3 length equals 16 residues. The CDR3 protein is CASRGRTLSSGNTIYF. Written as DNA, the CDR3 is TGTGCCAGTAGGGGCAGGACCTTGAGCTCTGGAAACACCATATATTTT.

Details on this clone: It is likely a read error: a sequence one base away is far more abundant. The chain joins TRBV11-2 to TRBJ1-6; D is unresolved. V was clipped by 5 bases and J by 10 bases, with 18 bases between them. From germline, CDR1 is SGHAT and CDR2 FQNNGV. This CDR3 spans 15 amino acids. The CDR3 region is CASSQGRARYSPLHF. Here the CDR3 DNA reads TGTGCCAGCAGCCAAGGCCGGGCCCGCTACTCACCCCTCCACTTT.

The V call is TRBV7-9, the J call TRBJ1-3; D not certain. V lost 4 bases, J lost 0 bases, and 13 bases lay in between. The CDR3 loop spans 16 amino acids. CDR1 and CDR2 from the germline V gene are SEHNR and FQNEAQ (reference sequence). CDR3 sequence (DNA): TGTGCCAGCAGCTCGGAGCAAACCCCCTCTGGAAACACCATATATTTT. Amino acids: CASSSEQTPSGNTIYF.

CDR3 protein: CASSFGSGRPDYEQYF. DNA for the CDR3: TGTGCCAGCAGCTTCGGTAGCGGGAGACCCGACTACGAGCAGTACTTC. The J gene is TRBJ2-5, the V gene TRBV7-9; 9 positions match TRBD2. Gene TRBJ2-7 matches the end of the DNA better, so the J call may be wrong. CDR3 size: 16 residues. Germline lookup yields CDR1 SEHNR and CDR2 FQNEAQ (reference sequence).

CDR3 in amino acids: CASSLDATSGSIYEQYF. For the CDR3, the DNA is TGTGCCAGCAGCTTAGATGCAACTAGCGGGAGTATCTACGAGCAGTACTTC. J is TRBJ2-7 and V is TRBV7-8; 11 positions agree with TRBD2. Losses at the gene ends were 1 base for V and 3 bases for J; bases not matched to a gene: 8. The germline V gene encodes CDR1 SGHVS and CDR2 FQNEAQ. The CDR3 sequence is 17 residues long.

This clone showed up just a few times. The chain is built from TRBV5-1 and TRBJ1-1; 7 bases map to TRBD1. CDR3 length: 14 amino acids. CDR1 is SGHRS and CDR2 is YFSETQ in the germline V gene. V was pared by 3 bases and J by 1 base, with 3 bases of the junction left unmatched. The CDR3 is CASSSGQQNTEAFF. Here the CDR3 DNA reads TGCGCCAGCAGCTCGGGACAGCAGAACACTGAAGCTTTCTTT.

The table lists this clone with a few counts. The CDR3 loop reads CASNRQGPNTEAFF. CDR3 coding DNA: TGTGCCAGCAACAGACAGGGGCCGAACACTGAAGCTTTCTTT. The gene calls are TRBV27 and TRBJ1-1; 8 bases line up with TRBD1. Trimming at V came to 7 bases and at J to 1 base, leaving 5 bases not matched to a gene. Germline CDR1 reads MNHEY; CDR2 reads SMNVEV (reference sequence). The CDR3 runs 14 residues.

The chain has TRBV27 and TRBJ1-5; a possible D gene is TRBD1 (5 bases). There are 13 residues in the CDR3. The V gene lost 3 bases and the J gene lost 4 bases, with 7 bases spanning the gap. Germline-derived CDR1 and CDR2 are MNHEY and SMNVEV (reference sequence). CDR3 sequence reads: CASSFGGNQPQHF. The CDR3 DNA is TGTGCCAGCAGTTTCGGGGGAAATCAGCCCCAGCATTTT.

This clone was picked up one time. The chain recombines TRBV5-1 with TRBJ1-2; D is unclear. The germline V and J ends were trimmed by 0 bases and 3 bases, with 6 bases remaining between them. Germline V gene data show CDR1 as SGHRS and CDR2 as YFSETQ. This CDR3 spans 13 amino acids. Written as DNA, the CDR3 is TGCGCCAGCAGCTTGGACGTAGACTATGGCTACACCTTC. Translation: CASSLDVDYGYTF.

The rearrangement uses TRBV7-6 and TRBJ2-7; D is perhaps TRBD1 or TRBD2 (7 bases each). CDR1 is SGHVS, CDR2 FNYEAQ, per germline. V was pared by 4 bases and J by 4 bases, with 14 bases between. The CDR3 loop spans 14 amino acids. The CDR3, as DNA: TGTGCCAGCAGCTCCCAGGGGGGGAAATACGAGCAGTACTTC. This encodes CASSSQGGKYEQYF.

This rearrangement joins TRBV9 to TRBJ1-1, with D perhaps matching TRBD1 (5 bases). Germline-derived CDR1 and CDR2 are SGDLS and YYNGEE. The CDR3 sequence is 15 residues long. The ends were cut back, 0 bases at V and 4 bases at J, with 13 bases in the middle. The CDR3 bases are TGTGCCAGCAGCGTAGGTGGCAGGGAGGGCACTGAAGCTTTCTTT. It yields the protein CASSVGGREGTEAFF.

The rearrangement links TRBV7-9 to TRBJ2-1; TRBD1 aligns across 9 bases. This CDR3 is 14 amino acids long. CDR1 is SEHNR and CDR2 is FQNEAQ in the germline V gene (reference sequence). V lost 10 bases, J lost 6 bases, and 10 bases stayed unmatched. CDR3 residues: CATGDRVGFNEQFF. The CDR3 DNA follows: TGTGCCACGGGGGACAGGGTCGGTTTCAATGAGCAGTTCTTC. The full variable domain, completed using reference TRBV7-9 and TRBJ2-1, is DTGVSQNPRHKITKRGQNVTFRCDPISEHNRLYWYRQTLGQGPEFLTYFQNEAQLEKSRLLSDRFSAERPKGSFSTLEIQRTEQGDSAMYLCATGDRVGFNEQFFGPGTRLTVL.

The V and J genes are TRBV9 and TRBJ2-7; no clear D. This CDR3 spans 13 amino acids. Germline-derived CDR1 and CDR2 are SGDLS and YYNGEE. Deletions cut 0 bases from V and 3 bases from J, with 7 bases between. The CDR3 coding sequence is TGTGCCAGCAGCGTAGGATTAAACTACGAGCAGTACTTC. Encoded protein: CASSVGLNYEQYF.

The chain recombines TRBV7-2 with TRBJ2-7, with D unresolved. Germline V gives CDR1 SGHTA, CDR2 FQGNSA. V was cut by 1 base and J by 5 bases, with 12 bases left in between. The CDR3 runs to 14 residues. CDR3 region: CASSLGHASHEQYF. DNA of the CDR3: TGTGCCAGCAGCTTAGGGCACGCAAGCCACGAGCAGTACTTC. Looking up the rest from reference TRBV7-2 and TRBJ2-7 gives the full variable domain: GAGVSQSPSNKVTEKGKDVELRCDPISGHTALYWYRQSLGQGLEFLIYFQGNSAPDKSGLPSDRFSAERTGGSVSTLTIQRTQQEDSAVYLCASSLGHASHEQYFGPGTRLTVT.

The chain is built from TRBV10-3 and TRBJ2-5; D possibly uses TRBD1 or TRBD2 (5 bases each). Germline V gene lookup returns CDR1 ENHRY and CDR2 SYGVKD. The CDR3 has 13 residues. Trimming left V 7 bases short and J 1 base short, with 10 bases between. This CDR3 is CAINPGTQETQYF. The CDR3 DNA sequence: TGTGCCATCAACCCAGGGACCCAAGAGACCCAGTACTTC.

V usage is TRBV4-1 and J usage is TRBJ2-1; D is perhaps TRBD2 (5 bases). This CDR3 contains 17 residues. CDR1 is MGHRA, CDR2 YSYEKL, per germline. V was shortened by 4 bases and J by 3 bases, with 19 bases between the two germline ends. CDR3 nucleotides: TGCGCCAGCAGCCGAAAGGGCAGGCGAGCGGACTACAATGAGCAGTTCTTC. It translates to CASSRKGRRADYNEQFF.

The V gene is TRBV5-1, the J gene TRBJ1-1; D possibly corresponds to TRBD1 (5 bases). The V gene lost 0 bases and the J gene lost 1 base, with 16 bases spanning the gap. This CDR3 is 17 amino acids long. The V gene's germline CDR1 is SGHRS and CDR2 YFSETQ. The CDR3 is CASSLAGTAGRNTEAFF. CDR3 in DNA: TGCGCCAGCAGCTTGGCCGGGACGGCCGGGAGGAACACTGAAGCTTTCTTT.

This clone occurred once. The rearrangement joins TRBV19 to TRBJ1-2; D is unresolved. The V end lost 2 bases, the J end lost 1 base, and 11 bases lay between the germline ends. The CDR3 contains 15 residues. The germline gives CDR1 LNHDA, CDR2 SQIVND (reference sequence). The chain's CDR3 is CASSITQTHNYGYTF. CDR3 sequence (DNA): TGTGCCAGTAGTATAACCCAGACACATAACTATGGCTACACCTTC. The full variable domain, its missing parts supplied by reference TRBV19 and TRBJ1-2, is DGGITQSPKYLFRKEGQNVTLSCEQNLNHDAMYWYRQDPGQGLRLIYYSQIVNDFQKGDIAEGYSVSREKKESFPLTVTSAQKNPTAFYLCASSITQTHNYGYTFGSGTRLTVV.

The CDR3 nucleotides read TGTGCCATCACCAGGGGCTCTGGAAACACCATATATTTT. It specifies CAITRGSGNTIYF. V is TRBV10-3 and J is TRBJ1-3; a possible D gene is TRBD1 (6 bases). The CDR3 has 13 residues. Germline V gives CDR1 ENHRY, CDR2 SYGVKD. Trimming removed 7 bases from V and 0 bases from J, with 7 bases in between.

The chain uses TRBV28 and TRBJ1-6; 8 bases map to TRBD1. The germline CDR1 and CDR2 sequences are MDHEN and SYDVKM. V trimming: 6 bases; J trimming: 7 bases; junction bases outside the gene matches: 14. This CDR3 is built from 17 residues. CDR3 coding DNA: TGTGCCAGCAGCCACCCAACTTGGACAGGGCGGAATTCACCCCTCCACTTT. Protein: CASSHPTWTGRNSPLHF.

The V gene is TRBV11-1, the J gene TRBJ2-7; 14 bases fit TRBD2. CDR3 size: 13 residues. CDR1 is SGHAT and CDR2 is FQDESV in the germline V gene (reference sequence). For the CDR3, the DNA is TGTGCGACCGGACTAGCGGGAGGTTACGAGCAGTACTTC. Its protein product is CATGLAGGYEQYF.

The genes are TRBV7-3 and TRBJ2-1; 10 bases agree with TRBD2. CDR3 size: 16 residues. J gave up 5 bases and V 1 base, and 5 bases lay outside the gene matches. Per the germline V gene, CDR1 is SGHTA and CDR2 is FQGTGA. Here the CDR3 DNA reads TGTGCCAGCAGCTTAATAGGGACTAGCGCCCACAATGAGCAGTTCTTC. Its protein product is CASSLIGTSAHNEQFF. The full variable domain, with the rest looked up from reference TRBV7-3 and TRBJ2-1, is GAGVSQTPSNKVTEKGKYVELRCDPISGHTALYWYRQSLGQGPEFLIYFQGTGAADDSGLPNDRFFAVRPEGSVSTLKIQRTERGDSAVYLCASSLIGTSAHNEQFFGPGTRLTVL.

This clone has more than one count but fewer than ten. The rearrangement uses TRBV6-6 and TRBJ1-6; 9 nucleotides match TRBD1. Germline loops: CDR1 MNHNY, CDR2 SVGAGI (reference sequence). The V and J ends lost 4 bases and 7 bases, in that order; junction bases with no gene match: 5. This CDR3 comprises 15 residues. CDR3 DNA sequence: TGTGCCAGCAGTTCGCCGACAGGGGGAAATTCACCCCTCCACTTT. The encoded protein is CASSSPTGGNSPLHF.

This clone was seen a single time. The rearrangement links TRBV7-9 to TRBJ2-2; possibly TRBD1 for D (5 bases). Germline CDR1 is SEHNR and CDR2 is FQNEAQ (reference sequence). This CDR3 is built from 13 residues. V lost 9 bases and J 4 bases, leaving 12 bases between the germline ends. The CDR3 sequence is CARSKGRTGELFF. DNA of the CDR3: TGTGCCAGGAGTAAGGGGCGCACCGGGGAGCTGTTTTTT.

V is TRBV4-3 and J is TRBJ1-4; D remains unclear. Between the trimmed V and J ends, which lost 0 bases and 7 bases, there was a span of 12 bases. The germline V gene has CDR1 LGHNA and CDR2 YSLEER. This CDR3 is 15 amino acids long. The CDR3 loop is CASSQDTGYGEKLFF. CDR3 nucleotides: TGCGCCAGCAGCCAAGATACCGGGTATGGTGAAAAACTGTTTTTT.

The CDR3 DNA is TGTGCCAGTAGTATAGATACAGGGACAGATACGCAGTATTTT. Its protein is CASSIDTGTDTQYF. This chain uses TRBV19 with TRBJ2-3; the D gene is possibly TRBD1 (6 bases). Per germline, CDR1 LNHDA and CDR2 SQIVND (reference sequence). The length of the CDR3 is 14 residues. Trimming removed 0 bases at V and 3 bases at J, with 7 bases between. Drawing the rest from reference TRBV19 and TRBJ2-3, the complete variable domain is DGGITQSPKYLFRKEGQNVTLSCEQNLNHDAMYWYRQDPGQGLRLIYYSQIVNDFQKGDIAEGYSVSREKKESFPLTVTSAQKNPTAFYLCASSIDTGTDTQYFGPGTRLTVL.